This TCR beta chain stems from a study of blood T cell repertoires in COVID-19. Looking at the study overall: Sites in the United States, Italy and Spain provided acute and convalescent COVID-19 samples. PBMCs, B-cell-depleted T cells, or T cells were the source of the cDNA or gDNA that made up the material.

The CDR3 contains 14 residues. Germline V gene data show CDR1 as SGHDT and CDR2 as YYEEEE. Trimming took 3 bases from V and 6 from J; bases not matched to a gene: 5. Under the authors' procedure: Reference gene primer amplification in the assay estimated nucleated cell counts. Using immunoSEQ multiplex PCR, the repertoire was profiled, and TCRdb retains in-frame clones only, with some absent. V, J and clone size reflect that table, while D and trimming were determined from the DNA. Among about 97,000 clones listed, more than 80% were seen once. Sequencing input: peripheral blood. The TCR was taken from a human donor in a cohort sampled during active COVID-19. This chain uses TRBV5-6 with TRBJ2-3; 9 bases agree with TRBD1. The CDR3 region is CASSSQGAQDTQYF. Written as DNA, the CDR3 is TGTGCCAGCAGCTCACAGGGGGCCCAGGATACGCAGTATTTT. The variable domain in full, with the rest retrieved from reference TRBV5-6 and TRBJ2-3, is DAGVTQSPTHLIKTRGQQVTLRCSPKSGHDTVSWYQQALGQGPQFIFQYYEEEERQRGNFPDRFSGHQFPNYSSELNVNALLLGDSALYLCASSSQGAQDTQYFGPGTRLTVL.